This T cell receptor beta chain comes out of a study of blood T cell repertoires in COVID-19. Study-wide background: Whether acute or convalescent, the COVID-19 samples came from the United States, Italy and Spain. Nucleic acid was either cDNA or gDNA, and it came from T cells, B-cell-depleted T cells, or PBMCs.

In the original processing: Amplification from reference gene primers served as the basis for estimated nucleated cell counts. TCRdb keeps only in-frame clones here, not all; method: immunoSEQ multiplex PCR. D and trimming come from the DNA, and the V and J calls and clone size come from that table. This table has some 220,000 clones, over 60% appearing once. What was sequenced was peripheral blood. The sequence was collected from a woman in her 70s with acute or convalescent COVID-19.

The CDR3 nucleotides are TGTGCCGCCGGGGGGGGCGCGGGTGGCACAGATACGCAGTATTTT. Translation: CAAGGGAGGTDTQYF. The J gene is TRBJ2-3, the V gene TRBV24-1; 8 bases map to TRBD2. V was pared by 12 bases and J by 1 base, with 11 bases of the junction left unmatched. The CDR3 has 15 amino acids. In germline, CDR1 is KGHDR, CDR2 SFDVKD.